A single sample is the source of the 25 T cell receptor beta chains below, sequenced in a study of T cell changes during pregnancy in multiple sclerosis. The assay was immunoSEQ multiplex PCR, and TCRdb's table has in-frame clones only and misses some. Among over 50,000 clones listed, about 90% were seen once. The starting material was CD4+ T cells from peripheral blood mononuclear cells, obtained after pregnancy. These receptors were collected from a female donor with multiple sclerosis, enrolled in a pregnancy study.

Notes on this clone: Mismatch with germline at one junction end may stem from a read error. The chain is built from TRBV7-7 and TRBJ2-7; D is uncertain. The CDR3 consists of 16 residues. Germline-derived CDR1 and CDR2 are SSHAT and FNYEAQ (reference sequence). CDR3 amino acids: CASSASLLVSIYEQYF. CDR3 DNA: TGTGCTAGCAGCGCCTCACTTCTCGTAAGTATCTACGAGCAGTACTTC.

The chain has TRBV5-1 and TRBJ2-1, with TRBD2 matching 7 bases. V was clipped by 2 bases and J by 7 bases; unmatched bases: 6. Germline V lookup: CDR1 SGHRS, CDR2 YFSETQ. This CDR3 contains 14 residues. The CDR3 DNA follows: TGCGCCAGCAGCTTCGGTGCGGGAGATAATGAGCAGTTCTTC. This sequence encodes CASSFGAGDNEQFF.

The CDR3: CAISGLAGVSEQYF. The CDR3 DNA sequence: TGTGCCATCAGTGGACTAGCGGGAGTTTCCGAGCAGTACTTC. The chain joins TRBV10-3 to TRBJ2-7, with TRBD2 matching over 12 bases. Germline V gene sequence: CDR1 ENHRY, CDR2 SYGVKD. J was trimmed by 6 bases and V by 4 bases; bases with no gene match: 4. The CDR3 runs 14 residues.

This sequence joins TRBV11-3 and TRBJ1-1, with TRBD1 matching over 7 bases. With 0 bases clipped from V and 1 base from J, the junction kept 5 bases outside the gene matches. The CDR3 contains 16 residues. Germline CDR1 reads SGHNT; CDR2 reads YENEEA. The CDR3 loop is CASSLDQTGKNTEAFF. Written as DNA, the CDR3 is TGTGCCAGCAGCTTAGATCAGACAGGGAAGAACACTGAAGCTTTCTTT.

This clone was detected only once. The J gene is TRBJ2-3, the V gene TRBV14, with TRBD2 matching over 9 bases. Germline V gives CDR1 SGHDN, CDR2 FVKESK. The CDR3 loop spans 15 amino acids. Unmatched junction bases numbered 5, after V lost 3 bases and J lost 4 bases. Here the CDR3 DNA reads TGTGCCAGCAGCCAGATGACTAGCGGATCAGATACGCAGTATTTT. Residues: CASSQMTSGSDTQYF.

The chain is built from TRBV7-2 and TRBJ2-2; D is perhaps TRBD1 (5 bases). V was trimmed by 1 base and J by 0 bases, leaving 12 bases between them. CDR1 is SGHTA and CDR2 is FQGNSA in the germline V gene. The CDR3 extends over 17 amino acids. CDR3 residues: CASSLGFWTSNTGELFF. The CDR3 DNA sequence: TGTGCCAGCAGCTTAGGATTCTGGACATCGAACACCGGGGAGCTGTTTTTT.

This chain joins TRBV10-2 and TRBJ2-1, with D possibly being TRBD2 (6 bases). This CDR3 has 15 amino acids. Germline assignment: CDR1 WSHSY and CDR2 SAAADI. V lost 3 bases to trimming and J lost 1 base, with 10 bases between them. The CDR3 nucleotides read TGCGCCAGCAGTGATTTCGGGAGTTCCTACAATGAGCAGTTCTTC. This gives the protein CASSDFGSSYNEQFF.

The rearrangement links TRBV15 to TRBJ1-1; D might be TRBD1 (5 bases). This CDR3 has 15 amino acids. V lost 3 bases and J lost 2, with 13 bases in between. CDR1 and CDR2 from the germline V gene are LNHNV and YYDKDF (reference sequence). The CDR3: CATSRGSGGNTEAFF. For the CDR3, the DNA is TGTGCCACCAGCAGGGGGTCGGGGGGAAACACTGAAGCTTTCTTT.

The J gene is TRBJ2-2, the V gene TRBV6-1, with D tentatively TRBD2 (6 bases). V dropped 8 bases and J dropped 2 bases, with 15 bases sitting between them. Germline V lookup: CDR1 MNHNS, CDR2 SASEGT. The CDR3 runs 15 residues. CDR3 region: CASRAEGLNTGELFF. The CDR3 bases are TGTGCCAGCCGAGCCGAGGGACTTAACACCGGGGAGCTGTTTTTT.

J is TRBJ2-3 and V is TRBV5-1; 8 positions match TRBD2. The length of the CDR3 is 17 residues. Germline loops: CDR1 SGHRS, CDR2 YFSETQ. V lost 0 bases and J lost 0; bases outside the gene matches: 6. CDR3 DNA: TGCGCCAGCAGCTTGGGCCGGGGGGGCACTAGCACAGATACGCAGTATTTT. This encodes CASSLGRGGTSTDTQYF. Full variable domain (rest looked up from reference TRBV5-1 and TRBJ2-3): KAGVTQTPRYLIKTRGQQVTLSCSPISGHRSVSWYQQTPGQGLQFLFEYFSETQRNKGNFPGRFSGRQFSNSRSEMNVSTLELGDSALYLCASSLGRGGTSTDTQYFGPGTRLTVL.

CDR3 nucleotides: TGTGCCAGCAGTGACAGGGGTTCGGGGGACACTGAAGCTTTCTTT. It is translated as CASSDRGSGDTEAFF. This chain uses TRBV6-6 with TRBJ1-1; TRBD1 matches 8 bases. CDR1 MNHNY and CDR2 SVGAGI come from the germline V gene (reference sequence). V shed 5 bases and J 3 bases; nucleotides not matched to a gene: 8. The CDR3 sequence is 15 residues long.

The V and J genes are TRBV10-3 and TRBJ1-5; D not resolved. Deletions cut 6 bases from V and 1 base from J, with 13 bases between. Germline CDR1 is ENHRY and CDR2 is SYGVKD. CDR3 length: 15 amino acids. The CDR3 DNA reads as TGTGCCATCAGCTCCGAGGAAAGAAGCAATCAGCCCCAGCATTTT. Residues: CAISSEERSNQPQHF.

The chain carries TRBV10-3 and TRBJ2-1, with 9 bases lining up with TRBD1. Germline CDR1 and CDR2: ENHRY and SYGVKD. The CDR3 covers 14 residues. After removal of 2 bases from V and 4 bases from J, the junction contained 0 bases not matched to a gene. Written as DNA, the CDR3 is TGTGCCATCAGTGAGGGACAGGGGTACAATGAGCAGTTCTTC. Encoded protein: CAISEGQGYNEQFF.

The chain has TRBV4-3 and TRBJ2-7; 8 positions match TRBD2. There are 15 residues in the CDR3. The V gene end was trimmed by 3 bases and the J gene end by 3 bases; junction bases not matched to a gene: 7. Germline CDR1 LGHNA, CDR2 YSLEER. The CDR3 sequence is CASSQGPAGDYEQYF. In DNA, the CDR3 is TGCGCCAGCAGCCAGGGCCCAGCGGGGGACTACGAGCAGTACTTC.

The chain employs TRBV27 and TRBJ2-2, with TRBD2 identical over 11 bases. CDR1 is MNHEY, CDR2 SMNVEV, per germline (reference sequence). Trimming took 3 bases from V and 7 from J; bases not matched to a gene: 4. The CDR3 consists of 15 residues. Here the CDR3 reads CASSFSGRAIGELFF. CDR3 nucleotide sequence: TGTGCCAGCAGTTTTAGCGGGAGGGCCATCGGGGAGCTGTTTTTT.

The CDR3 reads CASSGRGQYRYF. Here the CDR3 DNA reads TGTGCCAGCAGCGGGCGGGGTCAATATCGGTACTTC. The chain links TRBV7-9 to TRBJ2-5; D possibly corresponds to TRBD2 (6 bases). V lost 5 bases to trimming and J lost 13 bases, with 17 bases between them. The CDR3 is 12 residues long. Per germline, CDR1 SEHNR and CDR2 FQNEAQ (reference sequence).

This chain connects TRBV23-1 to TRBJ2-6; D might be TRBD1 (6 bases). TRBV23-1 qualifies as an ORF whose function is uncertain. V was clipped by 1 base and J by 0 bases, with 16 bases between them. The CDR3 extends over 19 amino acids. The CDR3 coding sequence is TGCGCCAGCAGTCAATGGTACAGACAGGACAGCTCTGGGGCCAACGTCCTGACTTTC. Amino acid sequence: CASSQWYRQDSSGANVLTF.

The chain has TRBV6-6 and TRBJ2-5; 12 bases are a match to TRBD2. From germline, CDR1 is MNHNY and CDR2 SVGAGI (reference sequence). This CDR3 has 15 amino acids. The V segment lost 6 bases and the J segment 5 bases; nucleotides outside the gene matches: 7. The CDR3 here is CASRRLAGDRETQYF. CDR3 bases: TGTGCCAGCAGGAGACTAGCGGGAGATAGGGAGACCCAGTACTTC.

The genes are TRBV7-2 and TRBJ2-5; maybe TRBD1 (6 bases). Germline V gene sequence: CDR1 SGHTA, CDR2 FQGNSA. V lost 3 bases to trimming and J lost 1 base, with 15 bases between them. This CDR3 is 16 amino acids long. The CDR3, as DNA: TGTGCCAGCAGCTTCGTGGGGGCGGCCCTCCAAGAGACCCAGTACTTC. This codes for CASSFVGAALQETQYF.

The CDR3 sequence is CASRKDRWNTEAFF. The CDR3 bases are TGTGCCAGTAGAAAGGACAGATGGAACACTGAAGCTTTCTTT. This chain connects TRBV19 to TRBJ1-1; D perhaps matches TRBD1 (6 bases). Deletions cut 6 bases from V and 1 base from J, with 12 bases between. The CDR3 loop spans 14 amino acids. Germline loops: CDR1 LNHDA, CDR2 SQIVND (reference sequence).

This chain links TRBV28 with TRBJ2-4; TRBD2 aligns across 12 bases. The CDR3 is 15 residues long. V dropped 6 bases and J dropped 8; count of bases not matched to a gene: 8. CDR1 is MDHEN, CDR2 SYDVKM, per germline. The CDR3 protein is CASSTPLAGGDIQYF. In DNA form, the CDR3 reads TGTGCCAGCAGCACACCACTAGCGGGGGGAGACATTCAGTACTTC.

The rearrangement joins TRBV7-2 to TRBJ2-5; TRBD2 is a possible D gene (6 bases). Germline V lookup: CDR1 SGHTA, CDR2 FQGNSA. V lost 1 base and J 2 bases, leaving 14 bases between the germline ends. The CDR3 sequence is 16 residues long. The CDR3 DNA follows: TGTGCCAGCAGCTTAGACGGGGGATGGGGGCAAGAGACCCAGTACTTC. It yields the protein CASSLDGGWGQETQYF.

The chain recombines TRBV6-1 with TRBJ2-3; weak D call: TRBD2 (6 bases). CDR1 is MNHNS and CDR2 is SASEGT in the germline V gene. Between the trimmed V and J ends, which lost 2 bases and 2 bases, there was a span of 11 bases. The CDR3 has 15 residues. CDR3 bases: TGTGCCAGCAGTGAACGGCTAGCGATCACAGATACGCAGTATTTT. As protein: CASSERLAITDTQYF.

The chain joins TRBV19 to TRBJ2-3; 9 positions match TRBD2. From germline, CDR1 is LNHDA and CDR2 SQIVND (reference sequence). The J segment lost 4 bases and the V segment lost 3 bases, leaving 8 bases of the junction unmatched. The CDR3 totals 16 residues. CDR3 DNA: TGTGCCAGTAGTATTATGGCGGGAGGGCCGGCAGATACGCAGTATTTT. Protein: CASSIMAGGPADTQYF.

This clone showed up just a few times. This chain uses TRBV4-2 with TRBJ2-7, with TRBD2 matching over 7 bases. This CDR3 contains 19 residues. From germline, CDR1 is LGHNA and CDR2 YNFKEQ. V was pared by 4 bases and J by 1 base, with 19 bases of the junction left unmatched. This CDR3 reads CASSRGISSGGVGSYEQYF. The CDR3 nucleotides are TGTGCCAGCAGCCGGGGCATCTCTAGCGGCGGGGTGGGATCCTACGAGCAGTACTTC.